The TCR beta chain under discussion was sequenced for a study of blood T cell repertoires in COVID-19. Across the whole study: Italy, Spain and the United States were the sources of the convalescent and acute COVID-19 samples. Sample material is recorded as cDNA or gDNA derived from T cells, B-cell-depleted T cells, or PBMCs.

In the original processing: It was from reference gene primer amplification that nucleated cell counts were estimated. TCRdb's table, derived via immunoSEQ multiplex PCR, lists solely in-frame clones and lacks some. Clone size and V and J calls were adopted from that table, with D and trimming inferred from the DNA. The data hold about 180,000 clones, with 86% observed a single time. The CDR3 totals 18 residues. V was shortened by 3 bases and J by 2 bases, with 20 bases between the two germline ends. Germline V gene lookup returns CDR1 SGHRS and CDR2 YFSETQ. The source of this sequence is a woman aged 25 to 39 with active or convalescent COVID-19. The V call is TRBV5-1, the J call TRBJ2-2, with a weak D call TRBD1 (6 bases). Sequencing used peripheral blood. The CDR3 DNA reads TGCGCCAGCAGCTGGTTGATGAACAGGGTAACTAACACCGGGGAGCTGTTTTTT. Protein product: CASSWLMNRVTNTGELFF.